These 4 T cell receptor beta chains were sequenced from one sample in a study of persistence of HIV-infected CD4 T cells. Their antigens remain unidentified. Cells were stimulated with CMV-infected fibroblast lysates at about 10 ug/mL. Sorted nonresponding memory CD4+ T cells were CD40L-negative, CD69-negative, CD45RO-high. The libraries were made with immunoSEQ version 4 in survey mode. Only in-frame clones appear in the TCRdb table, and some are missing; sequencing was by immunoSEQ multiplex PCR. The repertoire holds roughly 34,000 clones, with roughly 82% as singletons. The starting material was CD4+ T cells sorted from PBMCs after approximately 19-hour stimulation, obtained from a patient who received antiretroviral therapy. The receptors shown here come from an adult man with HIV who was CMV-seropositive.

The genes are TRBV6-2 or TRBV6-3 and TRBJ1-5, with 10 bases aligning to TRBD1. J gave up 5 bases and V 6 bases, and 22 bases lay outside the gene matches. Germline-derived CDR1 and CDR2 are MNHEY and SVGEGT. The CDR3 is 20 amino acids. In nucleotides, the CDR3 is TGTGCCAGCAGCACCCTAGGGACAGGGGCTCAAAAATTAAGGGATCAGCCCCAGCATTTT. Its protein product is CASSTLGTGAQKLRDQPQHF.

CDR3: CASSPRRTSRFYEQYF. In DNA form, the CDR3 reads TGTGCCAGCTCACCCCGACGGACTAGCAGGTTTTACGAGCAGTACTTC. The chain uses TRBV18 and TRBJ2-7; 8 nucleotides line up with TRBD2. Trimming took 3 bases from V and 4 from J; bases not matched to a gene: 11. The V gene's germline CDR1 is KGHSH and CDR2 LQKENI. This CDR3 has 16 amino acids.

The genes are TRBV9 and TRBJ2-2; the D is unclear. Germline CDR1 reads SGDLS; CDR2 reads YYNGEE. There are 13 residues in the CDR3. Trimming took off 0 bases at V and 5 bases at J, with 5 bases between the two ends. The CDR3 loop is CASSVVGTGELFF. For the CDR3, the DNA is TGTGCCAGCAGCGTAGTCGGGACCGGGGAGCTGTTTTTT.

The CDR3 DNA reads TGTGCCAGCAGGGCCGGACAGGGCACTGGAAACACCATATATTTT. Its protein is CASRAGQGTGNTIYF. The chain recombines TRBV6-5 with TRBJ1-3; 8 positions agree with TRBD1. The CDR3 contains 15 residues. V shed 6 bases and J 2 bases; nucleotides not matched to a gene: 6. CDR1 and CDR2 from the germline V gene are MNHEY and SVGAGI.